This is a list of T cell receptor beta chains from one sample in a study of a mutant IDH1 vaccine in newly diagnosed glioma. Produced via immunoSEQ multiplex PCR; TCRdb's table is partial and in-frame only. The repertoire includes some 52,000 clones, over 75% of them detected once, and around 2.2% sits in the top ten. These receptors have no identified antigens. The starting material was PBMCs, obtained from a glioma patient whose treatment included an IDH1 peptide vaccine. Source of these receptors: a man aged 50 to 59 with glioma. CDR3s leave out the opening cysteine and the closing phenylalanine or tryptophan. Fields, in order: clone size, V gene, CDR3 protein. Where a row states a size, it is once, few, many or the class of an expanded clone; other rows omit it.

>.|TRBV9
ASTLDTGGDEQY
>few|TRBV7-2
ASTPPGLEVGTQY
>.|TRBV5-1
ASSLREGGEQY
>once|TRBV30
AWSGQSNQPQH
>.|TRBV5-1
ASSLEVSTSTDTQY
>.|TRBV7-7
ASSPTGTPSSYEQY
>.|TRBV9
ASSVGVAGGLYNEQF
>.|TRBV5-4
ASSLVGSGANVLT
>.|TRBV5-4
ASSPTGSYNSPLH
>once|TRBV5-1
ASSLASWGARY
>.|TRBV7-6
ASSLGASGTSYEQY
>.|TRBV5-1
ASRFRTGGAGLYGYT
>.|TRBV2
ASSTQAGGADTQY
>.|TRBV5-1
ASSSGLAGVETQY
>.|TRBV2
ASSPDEVGATSWGNQPQH
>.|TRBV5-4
ASSLASGSYEQF
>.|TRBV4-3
ASSDYNGETQY
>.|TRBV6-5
ASRGPTGYDSPLH
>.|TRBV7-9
ASSPRGGRGTYNEQF
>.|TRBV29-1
SVGGGAEETQY
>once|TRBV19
ASSIGPWQF
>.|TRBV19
ATSRGTQETQY
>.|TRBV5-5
ASSLFAGQPQH
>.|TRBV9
ASSVEGGWDQETQY
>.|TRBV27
ASSLLGRGRETQY
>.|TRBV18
ASSVYDRGLDAF
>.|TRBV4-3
ASSQGGGQANNQPQH
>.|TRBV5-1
ASSGSDRVLGSEQY
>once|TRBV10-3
AAGGGIYEQY
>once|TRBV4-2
ASSPLGDHYEQY
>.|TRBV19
ASDLWGTNQPQH
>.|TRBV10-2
ASRLQGSYEQY
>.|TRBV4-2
ASSRTPYRSGTGELF
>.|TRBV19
ASSRDGTGTPAYEQY
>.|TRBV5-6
ASSRHKTGGWTEAF
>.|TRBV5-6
ASSLNGGADQPQH
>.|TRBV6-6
ASSHARETQY
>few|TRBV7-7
ASSVGMNTEAF
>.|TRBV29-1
SARTTRDYTNTGELF
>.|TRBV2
ASSDRGRGTEAF
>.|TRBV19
ASSISSGAVEQY
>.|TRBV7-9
ASSPKRLAGRGKGEQF
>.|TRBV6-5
ASSSDPTGGNQPQH
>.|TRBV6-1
ASSRNFGEQY
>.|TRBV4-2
ASSQDRGQETQY
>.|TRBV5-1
ASSLVSGGNQPQH
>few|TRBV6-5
ASSYTASNYGYT
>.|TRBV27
ASSPRHGSQLYEQY
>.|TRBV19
ASSRQGTYGYT
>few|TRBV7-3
AISERPYTDTQY
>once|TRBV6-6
ASCQGLAGFWETQY
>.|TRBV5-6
ASSLRDRGIVNQPQH
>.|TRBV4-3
ASSQAVGNSYEQY
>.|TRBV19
ASRWEGRTEAF
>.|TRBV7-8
ASTGQFNEKLF
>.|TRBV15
ATSARSYNSPLH
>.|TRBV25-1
ASSEKGRVFTNQPQH
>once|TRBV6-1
ASRQGTGELF
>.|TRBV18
ASSPKGRSYEQY
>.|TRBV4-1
ASSQLAGEPSGANVLT